Listed below are T cell receptor beta chains from one sample, sequenced in a study of post-analysis software for immune sequencing data. TCRdb re-called the PCR reads with MiXCR, one entry per CDR3 protein. The table has about 770,000 distinct CDR3 sequences, more than 45% seen once. Sequencing was carried out using blood. The receptors derive from a girl aged 10 to 17 with multiple sclerosis. Both conserved end residues are part of each CDR3. Each record gives: D gene, clone size, J gene, V gene, CDR3 protein, CDR3 DNA. D genes are given only for firm matches. Clone size is not always given. Where it is, it says once, few, many or a class for expanded clones.

D: -; size: few; J: TRBJ2-1; V: TRBV6-6; CDR3: CASGYSLGIEQFF; DNA: TGTGCCAGCGGTTATAGCCTAGGGATTGAGCAGTTCTTC
D: TRBD2; size: few; J: TRBJ2-1; V: TRBV4-3; CDR3: CASSQEQGWGGSYNEQFF; DNA: TGCGCCAGCAGCCAAGAACAAGGCTGGGGGGGCTCCTACAATGAGCAGTTCTTC
D: -; size: -; J: TRBJ2-5; V: TRBV7-9; CDR3: CASSPLRGAETQYF; DNA: TGTGCCAGCAGCCCCCTCCGGGGGGCTGAGACCCAGTACTTC
D: TRBD2; size: -; J: TRBJ2-1; V: TRBV7-9; CDR3: CASSRPGLANNEQFF; DNA: TGTGCCAGCAGCCGCCCGGGACTAGCAAACAATGAGCAGTTCTTC
D: -; size: -; J: TRBJ2-7; V: TRBV6-5; CDR3: CASSPPPGQYF; DNA: TGTGCCAGCAGTCCTCCCCCAGGGCAGTACTTC
D: -; size: medium-sized; J: TRBJ1-2; V: TRBV7-2; CDR3: CASSLAVQSYGYTF; DNA: TGTGCCAGCAGCTTAGCGGTACAGTCCTATGGCTACACCTTC
D: -; size: few; J: TRBJ2-4; V: TRBV12-3/TRBV12-4; CDR3: CASSYSETNIQYF; DNA: TGTGCCAGCAGTTATTCAGAGACAAACATTCAGTACTTC
D: TRBD2; size: -; J: TRBJ2-1; V: TRBV5-1; CDR3: CASSLGSPLAGNEQFF; DNA: TGCGCCAGCAGCTTGGGAAGCCCCCTAGCGGGCAATGAGCAGTTCTTC
D: TRBD2; size: few; J: TRBJ2-1; V: TRBV5-1; CDR3: CASSLAGDRREQFF; DNA: TGCGCCAGCAGCTTAGCGGGAGACCGTAGAGAGCAGTTCTTC
D: -; size: once; J: TRBJ2-5; V: TRBV3-1; CDR3: CAANGGPGGQETQYF; DNA: TGTGCCGCCAACGGGGGCCCCGGGGGTCAAGAGACCCAGTACTTC
D: TRBD1; size: -; J: TRBJ1-1; V: TRBV9; CDR3: CASSPGTGNEAFF; DNA: TGTGCCAGCAGTCCGGGGACAGGAAACGAAGCTTTCTTT
D: -; size: -; J: TRBJ2-4; V: TRBV20-1; CDR3: CRATWTREQYF; DNA: TGCAGGGCTACCTGGACGAGAGAGCAGTACTTC
D: TRBD2; size: few; J: TRBJ2-1; V: TRBV12-3/TRBV12-4; CDR3: CANSGTTNNEQFF; DNA: TGTGCCAACTCCGGGACTACTAACAATGAGCAGTTCTTC
D: TRBD2; size: few; J: TRBJ2-7; V: TRBV20-1; CDR3: CSASGTNYEQYF; DNA: TGCAGTGCCTCCGGGACTAACTACGAGCAGTACTTC
D: TRBD2; size: -; J: TRBJ2-3; V: TRBV20-1; CDR3: CSATVAGVDTQYF; DNA: TGCAGTGCCACCGTAGCGGGAGTAGATACGCAGTATTTT
D: -; size: -; J: TRBJ1-5; V: TRBV14; CDR3: CASSRKQGCLGNQPQHF; DNA: TGTGCCAGCAGCCGCAAACAGGGTTGTCTCGGCAATCAGCCCCAGCATTTT
D: -; size: -; J: TRBJ2-3; V: TRBV5-8; CDR3: CASMGPGASGLTTDTQYF; DNA: TGTGCCAGCATGGGCCCAGGGGCGTCGGGGCTAACCACAGATACGCAGTATTTT
D: -; size: few; J: TRBJ2-7; V: TRBV11-2; CDR3: CASCYDGGTEETQYF; DNA: TGTGCCAGCTGCTACGACGGGGGCACCGAAGAGACTCAGTACTTC
D: TRBD1; size: few; J: TRBJ1-1; V: TRBV28; CDR3: CASSQGAGNTEAFF; DNA: TGTGCCAGCAGCCAGGGGGCTGGGAACACTGAAGCTTTCTTT
D: TRBD2; size: -; J: TRBJ2-3; V: TRBV7-3; CDR3: CASSSRDYSDTQYF; DNA: TGTGCCAGCAGCTCCCGGGACTATTCAGATACGCAGTATTTT
D: TRBD2; size: few; J: TRBJ2-1; V: TRBV30; CDR3: CAITGLAGIEQFF; DNA: TGTGCCATTACGGGACTAGCGGGAATTGAGCAGTTCTTC
D: TRBD1; size: few; J: TRBJ1-1; V: TRBV10-3; CDR3: CATMDRGAMNTEAFF; DNA: TGTGCCACGATGGACAGGGGCGCAATGAACACTGAAGCTTTCTTT
D: TRBD2; size: -; J: TRBJ2-5; V: TRBV20-1; CDR3: CSARVETSGAQTQYF; DNA: TGCAGTGCTAGAGTCGAAACTAGCGGGGCCCAGACCCAGTACTTC
D: -; size: few; J: TRBJ1-2; V: TRBV7-9; CDR3: CASSSWDGNYGYTF; DNA: TGTGCCAGCAGTTCCTGGGACGGGAACTATGGCTACACCTTC
D: TRBD1; size: few; J: TRBJ2-3; V: TRBV27; CDR3: CATLADRALTQYF; DNA: TGTGCCACCCTCGCCGACAGGGCTCTTACGCAGTATTTT
D: TRBD2; size: -; J: TRBJ2-1; V: TRBV10-3; CDR3: CAISETLAGGFIEQFF; DNA: TGTGCCATCAGTGAGACCCTAGCGGGGGGCTTCATTGAGCAGTTCTTC
D: -; size: -; J: TRBJ2-7; V: TRBV24-1; CDR3: CATSDPRQGGEQYF; DNA: TGTGCCACCAGTGATCCCCGGCAGGGGGGCGAGCAGTACTTC
D: -; size: -; J: TRBJ2-1; V: TRBV25-1; CDR3: CASRKHSANEQFF; DNA: TGTGCCAGCAGGAAGCACAGCGCCAATGAGCAGTTCTTC
D: -; size: -; J: TRBJ2-5; V: TRBV6-5; CDR3: CASSFSIGPRQETQYF; DNA: TGTGCCAGCAGTTTCTCCATAGGGCCGCGGCAAGAGACCCAGTACTTC
D: TRBD2; size: -; J: TRBJ2-3; V: TRBV29-1; CDR3: CSVERGEGWEGTQYF; DNA: TGCAGCGTTGAAAGGGGAGAGGGTTGGGAGGGAACGCAGTATTTT
D: TRBD2; size: few; J: TRBJ2-7; V: TRBV11-2; CDR3: CASSTGLAGVYEQYF; DNA: TGTGCCAGCAGCACGGGACTAGCGGGAGTCTACGAGCAGTACTTC
D: -; size: many; J: TRBJ2-7; V: TRBV20-1; CDR3: CSARDWAGSSYEQYF; DNA: TGCAGTGCTAGAGATTGGGCCGGGAGCTCCTACGAGCAGTACTTC
D: -; size: once; J: TRBJ2-6; V: TRBV9; CDR3: CASSVAGRLRGANVLTF; DNA: TGTGCCAGCAGCGTAGCAGGAAGGCTGCGAGGGGCCAACGTCCTGACTTTC
D: -; size: -; J: TRBJ1-1; V: TRBV7-9; CDR3: CASSPIPGWPEAFF; DNA: TGTGCCAGCAGCCCAATCCCAGGGTGGCCTGAAGCTTTCTTT
D: -; size: -; J: TRBJ2-7; V: TRBV7-2; CDR3: CASSLVRGEEQYF; DNA: TGTGCCAGCAGCTTAGTAAGGGGTGAGGAGCAGTACTTC
D: TRBD1; size: few; J: TRBJ2-7; V: TRBV6-2/TRBV6-3; CDR3: CASSYSTGDNWYEQYF; DNA: TGTGCCAGCAGTTACTCGACAGGGGATAATTGGTACGAGCAGTACTTC
D: TRBD2; size: -; J: TRBJ2-3; V: TRBV11-2; CDR3: CASSSLAVAGGPTTDTQYF; DNA: TGTGCCAGCAGCTCTCTGGCGGTAGCGGGAGGGCCGACCACAGATACGCAGTATTTT
D: -; size: -; J: TRBJ2-7; V: TRBV11-3; CDR3: CASTLRGETYEQYF; DNA: TGTGCCAGCACCCTTAGGGGGGAGACCTACGAGCAGTACTTC
D: TRBD1; size: once; J: TRBJ2-7; V: TRBV7-9; CDR3: CASSPDRARYEQYF; DNA: TGTGCCAGCAGTCCGGACAGGGCAAGGTACGAGCAGTACTTC
D: TRBD1; size: many; J: TRBJ1-2; V: TRBV29-1; CDR3: CSVEESGGAGGYTF; DNA: TGCAGCGTTGAAGAATCAGGGGGCGCCGGTGGCTACACCTTC
D: TRBD1; size: -; J: TRBJ2-2; V: TRBV6-1; CDR3: CASSAGTVGELFF; DNA: TGTGCCAGCAGTGCCGGGACAGTGGGGGAGCTGTTTTTT
D: -; size: few; J: TRBJ2-1; V: TRBV29-1; CDR3: CSVEPTLEDEQFF; DNA: TGCAGCGTTGAACCCACTCTAGAGGATGAGCAGTTCTTC
D: -; size: -; J: TRBJ2-7; V: TRBV7-9; CDR3: CASSLPQDSYEQYF; DNA: TGTGCCAGCAGCTTACCGCAAGACAGTTACGAGCAGTACTTC
D: -; size: -; J: TRBJ2-7; V: TRBV29-1; CDR3: CSVEARQSYNEQYF; DNA: TGCAGCGTTGAAGCGCGGCAGAGCTACAATGAGCAGTACTTC
D: -; size: few; J: TRBJ2-7; V: TRBV3-1; CDR3: CASSRKELGTQYEQYF; DNA: TGTGCCAGCAGCCGGAAAGAGCTTGGGACTCAGTACGAGCAGTACTTC
D: -; size: -; J: TRBJ2-7; V: TRBV4-3; CDR3: CASSSGRFSYEQYF; DNA: TGCGCCAGCAGCTCAGGCAGGTTCTCCTACGAGCAGTACTTC
D: -; size: few; J: TRBJ2-5; V: TRBV29-1; CDR3: CSVVTGPKMAQYF; DNA: TGCAGCGTCGTGACAGGCCCCAAGATGGCCCAGTACTTC
D: TRBD1; size: -; J: TRBJ2-7; V: TRBV15; CDR3: CATSAKGAGEQYF; DNA: TGTGCCACCAGCGCAAAGGGGGCGGGCGAGCAGTACTTC
D: -; size: few; J: TRBJ2-7; V: TRBV24-1; CDR3: CATSDSGRAYEQYF; DNA: TGTGCCACCAGTGATTCGGGCAGAGCCTACGAGCAGTACTTC
D: -; size: -; J: TRBJ2-5; V: TRBV6-1; CDR3: CASREEGIETQYF; DNA: TGTGCCAGCAGGGAGGAGGGCATAGAGACCCAGTACTTC
D: -; size: -; J: TRBJ2-5; V: TRBV7-9; CDR3: CASSLIGASLLETQYF; DNA: TGTGCCAGCAGCTTGATCGGGGCTAGCTTATTGGAGACCCAGTACTTC
D: -; size: -; J: TRBJ2-5; V: TRBV20-1; CDR3: CSADPVGRGETQYF; DNA: TGCAGTGCGGATCCCGTGGGGAGAGGGGAGACCCAGTACTTC
D: -; size: many; J: TRBJ2-5; V: TRBV29-1; CDR3: CSFYPTTRETQYF; DNA: TGCAGCTTTTACCCGACTACGCGGGAGACCCAGTACTTC
D: -; size: -; J: TRBJ2-6; V: TRBV5-5; CDR3: CASSLGGGNVLTF; DNA: TGTGCCAGCAGCTTGGGGGGTGGCAACGTCCTGACTTTC
D: -; size: few; J: TRBJ2-3; V: TRBV5-1; CDR3: CASSPKRGDLTDTQYF; DNA: TGCGCCAGCAGCCCTAAGAGAGGGGACCTCACAGATACGCAGTATTTT
D: TRBD1; size: once; J: TRBJ1-2; V: TRBV6-1; CDR3: CASSPRRTGFDGYTF; DNA: TGTGCCAGCAGCCCCCGGAGGACAGGGTTCGATGGCTACACCTTC
D: -; size: many; J: TRBJ2-3; V: TRBV13; CDR3: CASSLGILTGVDTQYF; DNA: TGTGCCAGCAGCTTAGGAATCTTAACCGGTGTGGATACGCAGTATTTT
D: TRBD2; size: -; J: TRBJ2-7; V: TRBV29-1; CDR3: CSVGGSSGGSYEQYF; DNA: TGCAGCGTTGGGGGGTCGTCGGGAGGCTCCTACGAGCAGTACTTC
D: TRBD2; size: many; J: TRBJ2-5; V: TRBV24-1; CDR3: CATSDRRLAGETQYF; DNA: TGTGCCACCAGTGACCGACGACTAGCGGGAGAGACCCAGTACTTC